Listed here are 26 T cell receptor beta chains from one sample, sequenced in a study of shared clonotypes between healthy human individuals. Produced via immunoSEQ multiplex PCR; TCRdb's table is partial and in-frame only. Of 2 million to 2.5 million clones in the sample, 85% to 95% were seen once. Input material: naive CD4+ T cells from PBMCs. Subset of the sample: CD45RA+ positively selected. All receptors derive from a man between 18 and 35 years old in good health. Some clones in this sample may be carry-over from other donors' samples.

CDR3 sequence reads: CASSFTGDSGYTF. The CDR3 DNA sequence: TGTGCCAGCAGTTTCACAGGGGATAGCGGCTACACCTTC. The V call is TRBV27, the J call TRBJ1-2; TRBD1 aligns across 7 bases. V lost 3 bases, J lost 8 bases, and 6 bases stayed unmatched. The CDR3 consists of 13 residues. Germline values: CDR1 MNHEY, CDR2 SMNVEV (reference sequence).

The CDR3 is CASSLGLAGGSQFF. CDR3 DNA: TGTGCCAGCAGCCTCGGACTAGCGGGAGGTTCGCAGTTCTTC. The chain employs TRBV28 and TRBJ2-1, with TRBD2 matching over 14 bases. V gave up 6 bases and J gave up 12 bases; unmatched junction bases: 7. There are 14 residues in the CDR3. CDR1 and CDR2 (germline): MDHEN, SYDVKM.

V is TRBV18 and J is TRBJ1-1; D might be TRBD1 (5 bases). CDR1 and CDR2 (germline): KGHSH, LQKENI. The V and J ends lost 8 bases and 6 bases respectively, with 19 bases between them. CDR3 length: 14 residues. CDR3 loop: CASHRGQGAPEAFF. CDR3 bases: TGTGCCAGCCACCGAGGGCAGGGCGCTCCTGAAGCTTTCTTT.

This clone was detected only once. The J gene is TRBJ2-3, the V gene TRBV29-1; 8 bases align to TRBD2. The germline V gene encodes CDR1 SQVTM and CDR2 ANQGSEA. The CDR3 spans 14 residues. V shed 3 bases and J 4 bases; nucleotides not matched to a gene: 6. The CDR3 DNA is TGCAGCGTTGAGCCGGGACTAGGGCCAGATACGCAGTATTTT. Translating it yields CSVEPGLGPDTQYF.

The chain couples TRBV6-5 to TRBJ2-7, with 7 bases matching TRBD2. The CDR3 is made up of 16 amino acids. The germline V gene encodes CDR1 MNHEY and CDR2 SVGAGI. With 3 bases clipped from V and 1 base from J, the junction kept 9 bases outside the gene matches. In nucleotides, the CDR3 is TGTGCCAGCAGTTATGACGCTAGCGGAATATCCTACGAGCAGTACTTC. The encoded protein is CASSYDASGISYEQYF.

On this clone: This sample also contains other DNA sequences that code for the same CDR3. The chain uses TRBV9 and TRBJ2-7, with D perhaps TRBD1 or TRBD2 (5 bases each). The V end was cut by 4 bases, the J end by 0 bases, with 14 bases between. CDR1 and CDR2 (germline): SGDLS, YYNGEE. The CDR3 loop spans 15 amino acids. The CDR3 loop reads CASSPGRGSSYEQYF. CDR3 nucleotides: TGTGCCAGCAGCCCTGGACGGGGCAGCTCCTACGAGCAGTACTTC.

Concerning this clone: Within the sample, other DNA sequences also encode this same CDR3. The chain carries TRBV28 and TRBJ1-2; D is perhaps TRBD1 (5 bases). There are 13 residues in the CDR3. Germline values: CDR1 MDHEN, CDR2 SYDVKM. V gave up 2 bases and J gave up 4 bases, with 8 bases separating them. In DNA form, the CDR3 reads TGTGCCAGCAGTTTAATGGGGGGCTATGGCTACACCTTC. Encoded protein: CASSLMGGYGYTF.

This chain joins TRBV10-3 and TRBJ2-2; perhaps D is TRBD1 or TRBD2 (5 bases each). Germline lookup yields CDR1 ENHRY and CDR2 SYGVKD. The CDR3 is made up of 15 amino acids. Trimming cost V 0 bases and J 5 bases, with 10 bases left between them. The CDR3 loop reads CAISESGVWTGELFF. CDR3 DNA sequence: TGTGCCATCAGTGAGTCGGGGGTATGGACCGGGGAGCTGTTTTTT.

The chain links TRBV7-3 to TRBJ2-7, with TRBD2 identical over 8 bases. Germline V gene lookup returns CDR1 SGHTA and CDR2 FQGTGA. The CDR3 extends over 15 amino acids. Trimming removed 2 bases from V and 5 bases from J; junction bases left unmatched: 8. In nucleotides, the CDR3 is TGTGCCAGCAGCTTACCCGGGAGGGCCGTCGACGAGCAGTACTTC. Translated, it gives CASSLPGRAVDEQYF.

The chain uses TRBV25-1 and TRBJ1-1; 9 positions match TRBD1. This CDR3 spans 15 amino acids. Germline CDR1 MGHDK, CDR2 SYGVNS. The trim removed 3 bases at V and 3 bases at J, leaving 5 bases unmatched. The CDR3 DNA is TGTGCCAGCAGTGATACGAGACAGGGGGACACTGAAGCTTTCTTT. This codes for CASSDTRQGDTEAFF.

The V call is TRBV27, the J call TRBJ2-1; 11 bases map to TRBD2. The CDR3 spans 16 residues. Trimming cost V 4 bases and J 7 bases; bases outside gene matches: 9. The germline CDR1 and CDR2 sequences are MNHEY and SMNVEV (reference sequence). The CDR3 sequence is CASSSISGRARNEQFF. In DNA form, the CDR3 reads TGTGCCAGCAGTTCGATTAGCGGGAGGGCCCGGAATGAGCAGTTCTTC.

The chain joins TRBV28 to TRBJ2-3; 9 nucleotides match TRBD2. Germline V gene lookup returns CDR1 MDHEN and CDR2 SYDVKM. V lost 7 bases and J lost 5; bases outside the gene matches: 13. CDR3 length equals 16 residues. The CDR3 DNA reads TGTGCCAGCATCCCATCAGCTAGCGGGACGGGAGATACGCAGTATTTT. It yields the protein CASIPSASGTGDTQYF.

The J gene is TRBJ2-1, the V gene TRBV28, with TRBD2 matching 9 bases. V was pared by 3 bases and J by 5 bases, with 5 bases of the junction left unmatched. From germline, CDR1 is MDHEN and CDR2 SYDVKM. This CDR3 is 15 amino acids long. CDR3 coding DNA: TGTGCCAGCAGTTTTGCGGGAGGGCTCAACAATGAGCAGTTCTTC. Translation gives CASSFAGGLNNEQFF.

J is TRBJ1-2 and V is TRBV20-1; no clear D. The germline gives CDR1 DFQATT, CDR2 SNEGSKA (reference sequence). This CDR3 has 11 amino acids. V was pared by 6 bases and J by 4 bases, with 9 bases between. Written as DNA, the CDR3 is TGCAGTGCGAGACCGAGCTATGGCTACACCTTC. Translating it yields CSARPSYGYTF.

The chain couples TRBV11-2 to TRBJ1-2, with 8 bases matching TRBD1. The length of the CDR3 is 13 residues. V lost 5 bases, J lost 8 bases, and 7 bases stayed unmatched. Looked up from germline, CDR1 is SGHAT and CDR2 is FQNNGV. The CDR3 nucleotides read TGTGCCAGCAGCCCGACAGGGGTGGGAGGCTACACCTTC. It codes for CASSPTGVGGYTF.

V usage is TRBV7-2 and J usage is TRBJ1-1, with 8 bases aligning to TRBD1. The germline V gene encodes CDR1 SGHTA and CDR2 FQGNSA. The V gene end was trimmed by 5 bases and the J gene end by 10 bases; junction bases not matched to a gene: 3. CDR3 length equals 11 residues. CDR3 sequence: CASSADRVAFF. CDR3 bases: TGTGCCAGCAGCGCGGACAGGGTAGCTTTCTTT.

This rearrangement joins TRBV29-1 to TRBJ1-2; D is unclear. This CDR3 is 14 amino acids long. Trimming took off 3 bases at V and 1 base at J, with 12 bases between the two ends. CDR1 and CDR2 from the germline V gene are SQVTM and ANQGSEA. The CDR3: CSVDERHFNYGYTF. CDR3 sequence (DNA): TGCAGCGTTGACGAGAGACACTTTAACTATGGCTACACCTTC.

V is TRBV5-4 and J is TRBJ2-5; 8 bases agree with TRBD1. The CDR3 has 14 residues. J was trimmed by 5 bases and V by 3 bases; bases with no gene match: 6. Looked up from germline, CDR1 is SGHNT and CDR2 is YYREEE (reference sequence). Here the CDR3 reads CASSSRTGTETQYF. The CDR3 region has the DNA TGTGCCAGCAGCTCTAGGACAGGGACGGAGACCCAGTACTTC.

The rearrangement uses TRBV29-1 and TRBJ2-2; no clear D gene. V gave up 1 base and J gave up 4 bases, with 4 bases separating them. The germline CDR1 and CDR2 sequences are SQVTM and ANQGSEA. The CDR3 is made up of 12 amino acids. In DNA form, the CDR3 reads TGCAGCGTTGAAGTGCTCACCGGGGAGCTGTTTTTT. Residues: CSVEVLTGELFF.

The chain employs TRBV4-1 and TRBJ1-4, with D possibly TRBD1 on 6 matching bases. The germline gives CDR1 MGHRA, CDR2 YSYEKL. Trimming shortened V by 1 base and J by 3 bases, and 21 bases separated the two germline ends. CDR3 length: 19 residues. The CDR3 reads CASSQVGGKQTGANEKLFF. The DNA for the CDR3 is TGCGCCAGCAGCCAAGTAGGGGGAAAGCAAACTGGGGCTAATGAAAAACTGTTTTTT.

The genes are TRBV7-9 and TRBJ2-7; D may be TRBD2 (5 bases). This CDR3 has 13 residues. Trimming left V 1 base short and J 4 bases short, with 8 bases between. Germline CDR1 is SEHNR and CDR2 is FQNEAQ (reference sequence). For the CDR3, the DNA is TGTGCCAGCAGCTTAGGAGGGAATTACGAGCAGTACTTC. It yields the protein CASSLGGNYEQYF.

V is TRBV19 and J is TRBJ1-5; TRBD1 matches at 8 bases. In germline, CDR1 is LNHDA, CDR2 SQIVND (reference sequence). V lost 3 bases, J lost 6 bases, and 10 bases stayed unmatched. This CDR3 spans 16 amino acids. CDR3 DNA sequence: TGTGCCAGTAGTATGGACAGGGTCGGCATGAGTCAGCCCCAGCATTTT. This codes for CASSMDRVGMSQPQHF.

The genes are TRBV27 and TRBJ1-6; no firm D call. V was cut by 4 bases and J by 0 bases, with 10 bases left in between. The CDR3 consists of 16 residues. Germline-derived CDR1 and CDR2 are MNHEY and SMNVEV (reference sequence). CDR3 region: CASSSPGRSYNSPLHF. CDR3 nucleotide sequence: TGTGCCAGCAGTTCCCCGGGTCGCTCCTATAATTCACCCCTCCACTTT.

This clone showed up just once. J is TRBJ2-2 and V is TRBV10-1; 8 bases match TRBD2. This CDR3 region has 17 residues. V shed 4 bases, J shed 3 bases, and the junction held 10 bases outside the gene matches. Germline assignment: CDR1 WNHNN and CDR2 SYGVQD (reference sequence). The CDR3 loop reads CASSGTSPSMHTGELFF. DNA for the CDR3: TGCGCCAGCAGTGGGACTAGCCCCTCTATGCACACCGGGGAGCTGTTTTTT.

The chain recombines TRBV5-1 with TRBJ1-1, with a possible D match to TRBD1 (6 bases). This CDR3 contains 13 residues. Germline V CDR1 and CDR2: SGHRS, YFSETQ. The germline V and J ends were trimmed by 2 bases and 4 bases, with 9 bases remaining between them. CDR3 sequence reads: CASSFGRGTEAFF. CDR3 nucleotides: TGCGCCAGCAGCTTCGGCAGGGGCACTGAAGCTTTCTTT.

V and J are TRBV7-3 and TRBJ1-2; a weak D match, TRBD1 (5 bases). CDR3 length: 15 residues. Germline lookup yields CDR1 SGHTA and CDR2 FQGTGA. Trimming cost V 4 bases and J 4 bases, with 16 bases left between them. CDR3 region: CASSSQSGLAYGYTF. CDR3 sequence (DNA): TGTGCCAGCAGCTCCCAATCGGGACTGGCCTATGGCTACACCTTC.